The 17 T cell receptor beta chains presented below share a single source sample, sequenced in a study of cytomegalovirus exposure and HLA in healthy donors. Researchers ran the PCR with 60 Vbeta and 13 Jbeta primers. Repertoires were generated with immunoSEQ multiplex PCR, while TCRdb's copy carries only in-frame clones and drops some. This sample contains over 100,000 clones. The sample consisted of PBMCs. These TCRs come from a man between 18 and 29 years old in good health and CMV-seronegative.

This rearrangement joins TRBV27 to TRBJ2-3; no definite D call. In germline, CDR1 is MNHEY, CDR2 SMNVEV (reference sequence). This CDR3 is built from 15 residues. V was trimmed by 3 bases and J by 0 bases, leaving 10 bases between them. The CDR3 sequence: CASSFVYRSTDTQYF. CDR3 coding DNA: TGTGCCAGCAGTTTCGTCTACCGCAGCACAGATACGCAGTATTTT.

The chain links TRBV9 to TRBJ2-1; TRBD2 aligns across 11 bases. CDR1 SGDLS and CDR2 YYNGEE come from the germline V gene. Trimming took 4 bases from V and 9 from J; bases not matched to a gene: 6. The CDR3 totals 14 residues. CDR3 sequence: CASSPPLAGVEQFF. The CDR3 bases are TGTGCCAGCAGCCCACCACTAGCGGGAGTTGAGCAGTTCTTC.

The chain carries TRBV5-1 and TRBJ2-7; D call uncertain. V gave up 1 base and J gave up 0 bases, with 8 bases separating them. Germline CDR1 and CDR2: SGHRS and YFSETQ. CDR3 size: 14 residues. CDR3 in DNA: TGCGCCAGCAGCTTGACGAGTAGCTCCTACGAGCAGTACTTC. This gives the protein CASSLTSSSYEQYF.

The chain recombines TRBV9 with TRBJ1-5; unclear D gene. Deletions cut 0 bases from V and 4 bases from J, with 8 bases between. In germline, CDR1 is SGDLS, CDR2 YYNGEE. CDR3 size: 14 residues. The CDR3 loop reads CASSVGTANQPQHF. CDR3 nucleotides: TGTGCCAGCAGCGTAGGAACAGCTAATCAGCCCCAGCATTTT.

The chain links TRBV5-4 to TRBJ2-2; 10 bases agree with TRBD1. The CDR3 runs 15 residues. V was pared by 4 bases and J by 3 bases, with 3 bases of the junction left unmatched. Germline loops: CDR1 SGHNT, CDR2 YYREEE (reference sequence). The chain's CDR3 is CASSLGQGDTGELFF. DNA of the CDR3: TGTGCCAGCAGCCTAGGACAGGGGGACACCGGGGAGCTGTTTTTT.

This chain connects TRBV9 to TRBJ2-7; TRBD1 agrees at 7 bases. Germline CDR1 reads SGDLS; CDR2 reads YYNGEE. The ends lost 2 bases at V and 2 bases at J; junction bases unmatched: 7. The CDR3 spans 15 residues. The CDR3 sequence is CASSVATGPTYEQYF. The DNA for the CDR3 is TGTGCCAGCAGCGTGGCGACAGGGCCAACCTACGAGCAGTACTTC.

The V gene is TRBV11-2, the J gene TRBJ2-7; D may be TRBD1 (5 bases). Deletions cut 1 base from V and 7 bases from J, with 20 bases between. The CDR3 contains 16 residues. Germline assignment: CDR1 SGHAT and CDR2 FQNNGV. The CDR3 sequence: CASSLVSPLGAMEQYF. The DNA for the CDR3 is TGTGCCAGCAGCTTAGTTTCCCCCCTTGGGGCCATGGAGCAGTACTTC.

The chain recombines TRBV5-4 with TRBJ2-4; weak D call: TRBD2 (6 bases). The V end lost 1 base, the J end lost 9 bases, and 11 bases lay between the germline ends. CDR3 length: 13 amino acids. Germline CDR1 reads SGHNT; CDR2 reads YYREEE (reference sequence). CDR3 loop: CASSLLGGTIQYF. In DNA form, the CDR3 reads TGTGCCAGCAGCTTGTTGGGGGGTACCATTCAGTACTTC.

The chain employs TRBV28 and TRBJ2-7, with D possibly matching TRBD2 (5 bases). The CDR3 is 11 amino acids. Looked up from germline, CDR1 is MDHEN and CDR2 is SYDVKM. Deletions cut 7 bases from V and 3 bases from J, with 7 bases between. The CDR3 spells CASTTSYEQYF. Written as DNA, the CDR3 is TGTGCCAGCACCACTAGCTACGAGCAGTACTTC.

The chain uses TRBV2 and TRBJ2-7; 8 bases match TRBD1. The germline V gene encodes CDR1 SNHLY and CDR2 FYNNEI. Trimming removed 5 bases from V and 2 bases from J; junction bases left unmatched: 8. This CDR3 spans 15 amino acids. CDR3 in DNA: TGTGCCAGCAGTCAGGACAGGGTAGGGACCTACGAGCAGTACTTC. It yields the protein CASSQDRVGTYEQYF.

The J gene is TRBJ2-7, the V gene TRBV28; the match to TRBD2 covers 10 bases. The CDR3 contains 15 residues. Germline CDR1 reads MDHEN; CDR2 reads SYDVKM. With 2 bases clipped from V and 7 bases from J, the junction kept 8 bases outside the gene matches. For the CDR3, the DNA is TGTGCCAGCAGTTTAGAGGCTAGCGGGAGTGATGAGCAGTACTTC. This translates into CASSLEASGSDEQYF.

The chain carries TRBV7-2 and TRBJ2-2; TRBD2 is a possible D gene (6 bases). Trimming removed 1 base from V and 6 bases from J, with 9 bases in between. Germline CDR1 is SGHTA and CDR2 is FQGNSA. This CDR3 spans 14 amino acids. CDR3 amino acids: CASSLVTGAGELFF. The CDR3 DNA sequence: TGTGCCAGCAGCTTAGTTACGGGGGCCGGGGAGCTGTTTTTT. Variable domain in full (rest from reference TRBV7-2 and TRBJ2-2): GAGVSQSPSNKVTEKGKDVELRCDPISGHTALYWYRQSLGQGLEFLIYFQGNSAPDKSGLPSDRFSAERTGGSVSTLTIQRTQQEDSAVYLCASSLVTGAGELFFGEGSRLTVL.

The CDR3 loop is CASRGTGGINQPQHF. CDR3 coding DNA: TGTGCCAGCAGGGGGACAGGGGGCATCAATCAGCCCCAGCATTTT. The chain links TRBV25-1 to TRBJ1-5; TRBD1 matches at 12 bases. The V gene's germline CDR1 is MGHDK and CDR2 SYGVNS. This CDR3 is built from 15 residues. The V segment lost 6 bases and the J segment 3 bases; nucleotides outside the gene matches: 3.

The rearrangement links TRBV6-4 to TRBJ2-2; 12 positions match TRBD2. The CDR3 has 16 amino acids. Losses at the gene ends were 6 bases for V and 2 bases for J; bases not matched to a gene: 4. From germline, CDR1 is MRHNA and CDR2 SNTAGT. DNA for the CDR3: TGTGCCAGCAGCCTACTAGCGGGGGGAAACACCGGGGAGCTGTTTTTT. It specifies CASSLLAGGNTGELFF.

The chain uses TRBV7-2 and TRBJ2-3; possible D gene TRBD2, 6 bases. V was trimmed by 5 bases and J by 3 bases, leaving 15 bases between them. This CDR3 comprises 15 residues. CDR1 is SGHTA, CDR2 FQGNSA, per germline. This CDR3 is CASSLIRGKTDTQYF. In DNA, the CDR3 is TGTGCCAGCAGCCTCATCCGGGGGAAAACAGATACGCAGTATTTT.

V and J are TRBV13 and TRBJ1-1, with D maybe TRBD1 (5 bases). The germline V and J ends were trimmed by 2 bases and 5 bases, with 12 bases remaining between them. Germline assignment: CDR1 PRHDT and CDR2 FYEKMQ (reference sequence). This CDR3 region has 14 residues. Here the CDR3 DNA reads TGTGCCAGCAGCTTATCCCGAAAGGGGACTGAAGCTTTCTTT. This sequence encodes CASSLSRKGTEAFF.

The genes are TRBV5-1 and TRBJ2-3, with D perhaps TRBD2 (5 bases). Germline V gene sequence: CDR1 SGHRS, CDR2 YFSETQ. The CDR3 covers 15 residues. With 5 bases removed from V and 0 bases from J, the gap between germline ends came to 13 bases. The CDR3 protein is CASRLTSESTDTQYF. The CDR3 nucleotides are TGCGCCAGCAGACTAACTAGTGAAAGCACAGATACGCAGTATTTT.